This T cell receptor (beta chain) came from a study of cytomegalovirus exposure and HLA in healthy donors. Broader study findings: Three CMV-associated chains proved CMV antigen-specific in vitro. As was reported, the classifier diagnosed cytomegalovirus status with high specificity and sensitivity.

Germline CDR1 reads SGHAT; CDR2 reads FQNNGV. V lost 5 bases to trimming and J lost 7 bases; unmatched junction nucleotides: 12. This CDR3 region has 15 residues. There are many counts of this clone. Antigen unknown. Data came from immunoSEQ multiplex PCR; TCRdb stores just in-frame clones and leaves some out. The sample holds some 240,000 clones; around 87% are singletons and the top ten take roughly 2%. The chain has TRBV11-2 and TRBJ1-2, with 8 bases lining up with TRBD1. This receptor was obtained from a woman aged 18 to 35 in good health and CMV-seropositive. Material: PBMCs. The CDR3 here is CASSIPFGQGGGYTF. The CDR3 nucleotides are TGTGCCAGCAGCATACCCTTCGGACAGGGCGGTGGCTACACCTTC.